Below, 32 T cell receptor beta chains from the same sample are listed, as sequenced in a study of blood T cell repertoires in COVID-19. Using immunoSEQ multiplex PCR, the repertoire was profiled, and TCRdb retains in-frame clones only, with some absent. Of tens of thousands of clones listed, more than 85% are singletons. Sequenced material: peripheral blood. These receptors were collected from a human donor with active COVID-19. The donor label of this sample is uncertain.

J is TRBJ2-3 and V is TRBV24-1; no clear D. This CDR3 is 13 amino acids long. Trimming left V 3 bases short and J 5 bases short, with 8 bases between. Germline V gene data show CDR1 as KGHDR and CDR2 as SFDVKD. Here the CDR3 DNA reads TGTGCCACCAGTGATAGAGATGGAGATACGCAGTATTTT. It translates to CATSDRDGDTQYF.

V usage is TRBV18 and J usage is TRBJ1-4, with TRBD1 matching over 8 bases. Germline CDR1 and CDR2: KGHSH and LQKENI. V trimming: 6 bases; J trimming: 0 bases; junction bases outside the gene matches: 12. CDR3 size: 18 residues. Here the CDR3 reads CASSRQGQGGTTNEKLFF. The CDR3 DNA sequence: TGTGCCAGCTCTCGACAGGGGCAAGGTGGGACAACTAATGAAAAACTGTTTTTT.

This chain uses TRBV7-9 with TRBJ1-2; D not certain. The CDR3 totals 15 residues. Germline-derived CDR1 and CDR2 are SEHNR and FQNEAQ (reference sequence). V lost 5 bases and J lost 2, with 15 bases in between. The CDR3 DNA sequence: TGTGCCAGCAGCGAACATAGTACAGCAAACTATGGCTACACCTTC. Translating gives CASSEHSTANYGYTF.

This clone occurred once. The V gene is TRBV7-2, the J gene TRBJ1-3, with a weak D call TRBD1 (6 bases). Germline V gene data show CDR1 as SGHTA and CDR2 as FQGNSA. The CDR3 has 15 amino acids. V dropped 3 bases and J dropped 3 bases, with 12 bases sitting between them. CDR3 sequence reads: CASSFSQGYGNTIYF. In nucleotides, the CDR3 is TGTGCCAGCAGCTTCTCACAGGGTTATGGAAACACCATATATTTT.

V gene TRBV18 combines with J gene TRBJ2-7; 8 bases agree with TRBD1. Trimming cost V 4 bases and J 6 bases; bases outside gene matches: 8. CDR1 is KGHSH, CDR2 LQKENI, per germline. This CDR3 region has 14 residues. CDR3 DNA sequence: TGTGCCAGCTCACAGGGACAGGCTCGTAGCGAGCAGTACTTC. Its protein is CASSQGQARSEQYF.

The V call is TRBV7-2, the J call TRBJ2-1, with 7 bases that match TRBD1. CDR3 size: 16 residues. Germline V lookup: CDR1 SGHTA, CDR2 FQGNSA. Losses at the gene ends were 7 bases for V and 7 bases for J; bases not matched to a gene: 16. The DNA for the CDR3 is TGTGCCAGCAACCTCCAACCAGGACAGGTGAGGAATGAGCAGTTCTTC. Translating it yields CASNLQPGQVRNEQFF.

This sequence joins TRBV7-8 and TRBJ1-4; a weak D match, TRBD1 (6 bases). Trimming shortened V by 3 bases and J by 0 bases, and 11 bases separated the two germline ends. Per the germline V gene, CDR1 is SGHVS and CDR2 is FQNEAQ. The CDR3 consists of 16 residues. CDR3: CASSLKRTATNEKLFF. In nucleotides, the CDR3 is TGTGCCAGCAGCTTGAAACGGACAGCAACTAATGAAAAACTGTTTTTT.

This clone appeared a single time. This chain joins TRBV7-8 and TRBJ1-5, with 7 bases identical to TRBD1. The CDR3 extends over 15 amino acids. Germline V gene data show CDR1 as SGHVS and CDR2 as FQNEAQ. Losses at the gene ends were 4 bases for V and 0 bases for J; bases not matched to a gene: 3. CDR3 sequence: CASSSGQVSNQPQHF. CDR3 DNA sequence: TGTGCCAGCAGCTCAGGACAGGTTAGCAATCAGCCCCAGCATTTT.

V gene TRBV5-8 combines with J gene TRBJ2-7; 9 bases map to TRBD1. With 4 bases clipped from V and 5 bases from J, the junction kept 7 bases outside the gene matches. There are 14 residues in the CDR3. Germline lookup yields CDR1 SGHTS and CDR2 YDEGEE. The CDR3: CASSVGQGIHEQYF. CDR3 nucleotides: TGTGCCAGCAGCGTGGGACAGGGAATCCACGAGCAGTACTTC.

The rearrangement uses TRBV29-1 and TRBJ2-7; tentatively, D is TRBD1 (6 bases). Germline values: CDR1 SQVTM, CDR2 ANQGSEA. V was cut by 4 bases and J by 2 bases, with 15 bases left in between. The length of the CDR3 is 14 residues. The DNA for the CDR3 is TGCAGCGTTGTTTTTTCGGACAGCGCCTACGAGCAGTACTTC. Translating gives CSVVFSDSAYEQYF.

This rearrangement joins TRBV29-1 to TRBJ1-1; 7 bases map to TRBD1. Germline loops: CDR1 SQVTM, CDR2 ANQGSEA. After removal of 6 bases from V and 0 bases from J, the junction contained 4 bases not matched to a gene. This CDR3 region has 13 residues. CDR3 sequence (DNA): TGCAGCGTGGGACAGATAATGAACACTGAAGCTTTCTTT. This translates into CSVGQIMNTEAFF.

The chain is built from TRBV7-3 and TRBJ1-1; D not certain. Germline V gene data show CDR1 as SGHTA and CDR2 as FQGTGA. V was shortened by 7 bases and J by 4 bases, with 13 bases between the two germline ends. The length of the CDR3 is 13 residues. CDR3 coding DNA: TGTGCCAGCACCTCGGAGACGTCCACTGAAGCTTTCTTT. It yields the protein CASTSETSTEAFF.

This rearrangement joins TRBV12-3 or TRBV12-4 to TRBJ1-1, with a weak D call TRBD1 (5 bases). The length of the CDR3 is 13 residues. V was pared by 6 bases and J by 6 bases, with 14 bases between. CDR3 bases: TGTGCCAGCAGCCGGGGGAGGGCTCCTGAAGCTTTCTTT. It is translated as CASSRGRAPEAFF.

The V and J genes are TRBV7-2 and TRBJ2-2; the D is unclear. Germline V gene data show CDR1 as SGHTA and CDR2 as FQGNSA. This CDR3 has 13 amino acids. CDR3 region: CATSPPNTGELFF. The CDR3 coding sequence is TGTGCGACATCCCCCCCGAACACCGGGGAGCTGTTTTTT.

This clone was recorded only once. The rearrangement links TRBV28 to TRBJ1-2; 8 bases map to TRBD1. The V and J ends lost 5 bases and 8 bases, in that order; junction bases with no gene match: 10. The CDR3 covers 14 residues. CDR1 is MDHEN and CDR2 is SYDVKM in the germline V gene. The CDR3 region is CASSAGQGVWGYTF. The DNA of the CDR3 is TGTGCCAGCAGTGCTGGACAGGGTGTCTGGGGCTACACCTTC.

V is TRBV15 and J is TRBJ2-1; 8 bases map to TRBD2. This CDR3 region has 16 residues. The V segment lost 5 bases and the J segment 2 bases; nucleotides outside the gene matches: 8. In germline, CDR1 is LNHNV, CDR2 YYDKDF (reference sequence). Here the CDR3 DNA reads TGTGCCACCAGCCCACCGGCCGGGGGGGCCTACAATGAGCAGTTCTTC. Translating it yields CATSPPAGGAYNEQFF.

This clone was detected only once. J is TRBJ2-1 and V is TRBV7-6; 12 positions agree with TRBD2. The CDR3 is 17 amino acids. J was trimmed by 7 bases and V by 4 bases; bases with no gene match: 11. CDR1 is SGHVS, CDR2 FNYEAQ, per germline. The CDR3 here is CASSSEPSGGAGNEQFF. The CDR3 DNA reads as TGTGCCAGCAGCTCAGAGCCTAGCGGGGGGGCGGGGAATGAGCAGTTCTTC. Using reference TRBV7-6 and TRBJ2-1 for the parts outside the CDR3, the full variable domain is GAGVSQSPRYKVTKRGQDVALRCDPISGHVSLYWYRQALGQGPEFLTYFNYEAQQDKSGLPNDRFSAERPEGSISTLTIQRTEQRDSAMYRCASSSEPSGGAGNEQFFGPGTRLTVL.

This clone has a handful of counts. J is TRBJ2-1 and V is TRBV12-5; D might be TRBD1 (5 bases). V was shortened by 0 bases and J by 4 bases, with 13 bases between the two germline ends. This CDR3 has 16 residues. Per germline, CDR1 LGHNT and CDR2 FRNRAP. The CDR3 loop is CASGLVAGFRYNEQFF. In DNA form, the CDR3 reads TGTGCTAGTGGTTTGGTTGCAGGGTTTCGTTACAATGAGCAGTTCTTC.

V and J are TRBV2 and TRBJ2-5; D ambiguous. Per the germline V gene, CDR1 is SNHLY and CDR2 is FYNNEI. The CDR3 covers 16 residues. V shed 0 bases and J shed 5 bases, with 16 bases lying between them. CDR3 residues: CASSEANGQEEETQYF. CDR3 DNA sequence: TGTGCCAGCAGTGAAGCGAATGGGCAAGAAGAGGAGACCCAGTACTTC.

The table lists this clone with a count of one. The chain couples TRBV28 to TRBJ1-6; perhaps TRBD1 as D (5 bases). The CDR3 is 13 amino acids. The V gene's germline CDR1 is MDHEN and CDR2 SYDVKM. The germline V and J ends were trimmed by 4 bases and 9 bases, with 10 bases remaining between them. DNA for the CDR3: TGTGCCAGCAGTTCTGGGGACTCTTCACCCCTCCACTTT. Its protein product is CASSSGDSSPLHF. Combining the CDR3 with reference TRBV28 and TRBJ1-6 gives the whole variable domain DVKVTQSSRYLVKRTGEKVFLECVQDMDHENMFWYRQDPGLGLRLIYFSYDVKMKEKGDIPEGYSVSREKKERFSLILESASTNQTSMYLCASSSGDSSPLHFGNGTRLTVT.

This clone was counted a few times. The chain links TRBV7-6 to TRBJ2-5, with 9 nucleotides matching TRBD2. The CDR3 covers 18 residues. The V gene's germline CDR1 is SGHVS and CDR2 FNYEAQ. The V gene end was trimmed by 1 base and the J gene end by 5 bases; junction bases not matched to a gene: 14. CDR3 nucleotides: TGTGCCAGCAGCTTAGTGGGAGCGGCTAGCGGGATGGGGGAGACCCAGTACTTC. Residues: CASSLVGAASGMGETQYF. The whole variable domain, filled in from reference TRBV7-6 and TRBJ2-5, reads GAGVSQSPRYKVTKRGQDVALRCDPISGHVSLYWYRQALGQGPEFLTYFNYEAQQDKSGLPNDRFSAERPEGSISTLTIQRTEQRDSAMYRCASSLVGAASGMGETQYFGPGTRLLVL.

The chain carries TRBV27 and TRBJ1-2, with a weak D call TRBD1 (6 bases). V lost 7 bases and J 4 bases, leaving 22 bases between the germline ends. The germline CDR1 and CDR2 sequences are MNHEY and SMNVEV (reference sequence). The length of the CDR3 is 16 residues. The DNA of the CDR3 is TGTGCCAGCAATTTTCGGATCAAAGACAGGCCCTATGGCTACACCTTC. Translated: CASNFRIKDRPYGYTF.

The chain is built from TRBV19 and TRBJ2-2, with unresolved D. The CDR3 runs 14 residues. Germline CDR1 LNHDA, CDR2 SQIVND (reference sequence). With 3 bases removed from V and 0 bases from J, the gap between germline ends came to 5 bases. This CDR3 is CASSIGANTGELFF. Here the CDR3 DNA reads TGTGCCAGTAGTATTGGAGCGAACACCGGGGAGCTGTTTTTT.

This sequence joins TRBV7-3 and TRBJ2-3; TRBD1 aligns across 7 bases. The CDR3 length is 13 residues. Germline V gene data show CDR1 as SGHTA and CDR2 as FQGTGA. With V trimmed by 8 bases and J by 3 bases, 5 bases remained unmatched. The CDR3 nucleotides are TGTGCCAGCGGACAGGCCGGTACAGATACGCAGTATTTT. It translates to CASGQAGTDTQYF.

The chain has TRBV12-5 and TRBJ1-2; no clear D. Between the trimmed V and J ends, which lost 5 bases and 2 bases, there was a span of 12 bases. Germline CDR1 is LGHNT and CDR2 is FRNRAP. The CDR3 runs 14 residues. CDR3 amino acids: CASGLGVTNYGYTF. CDR3 bases: TGTGCTAGTGGTCTGGGTGTCACAAACTATGGCTACACCTTC.

Turning to this clone: This sample also contains other DNA sequences that code for the same CDR3. The V gene is TRBV6-5, the J gene TRBJ2-3, with 12 positions matching TRBD2. The CDR3 has 15 amino acids. From germline, CDR1 is MNHEY and CDR2 SVGAGI. V dropped 5 bases and J dropped 5; count of bases not matched to a gene: 5. The CDR3 is CASSRLAGERDTQYF. CDR3 DNA sequence: TGTGCCAGCAGTAGACTAGCGGGGGAGAGAGATACGCAGTATTTT.

V gene TRBV7-9 combines with J gene TRBJ2-1; 9 bases map to TRBD2. Germline-derived CDR1 and CDR2 are SEHNR and FQNEAQ (reference sequence). This CDR3 has 15 amino acids. The J segment lost 4 bases and the V segment lost 7 bases, leaving 8 bases of the junction unmatched. CDR3 residues: CASIGRGGSYNEQFF. The CDR3 bases are TGTGCCAGCATAGGGCGGGGGGGATCGTACAATGAGCAGTTCTTC.

The chain links TRBV11-3 to TRBJ1-1; D gene ambiguous. CDR1 SGHNT and CDR2 YENEEA come from the germline V gene. V was clipped by 2 bases and J by 4 bases, with 8 bases between them. The CDR3 consists of 13 residues. This CDR3 is CASSLTLSTEAFF. DNA of the CDR3: TGTGCCAGCAGCTTAACCTTGAGCACTGAAGCTTTCTTT.

In this sample, this clone turned up once. The chain joins TRBV11-2 to TRBJ2-7, with 7 bases identical to TRBD1. Germline V gives CDR1 SGHAT, CDR2 FQNNGV. J lost 0 bases, V lost 3 bases, and 5 bases had no gene match. The CDR3 extends over 15 amino acids. The CDR3 is CASSLLGTASYEQYF. As DNA, the CDR3 is TGTGCCAGCAGCTTGTTGGGGACAGCCTCCTACGAGCAGTACTTC.

Only one count was recorded for this clone. The chain has TRBV27 and TRBJ2-2; D perhaps matches TRBD1 (6 bases). Trimming took off 6 bases at V and 7 bases at J, with 21 bases between the two ends. The CDR3 length is 16 residues. The germline V gene encodes CDR1 MNHEY and CDR2 SMNVEV (reference sequence). In DNA, the CDR3 is TGTGCCAGCAGATTCGAGGCAGGGGTAATAAGCGGGGAGCTGTTTTTT. Translating it yields CASRFEAGVISGELFF.

The rearrangement links TRBV6-4 to TRBJ1-2; perhaps TRBD1 as D (6 bases). Germline V gives CDR1 MRHNA, CDR2 SNTAGT. This CDR3 region has 12 residues. Deletions cut 4 bases from V and 4 bases from J, with 7 bases between. CDR3 residues: CASSVRGYGYTF. The CDR3 nucleotides are TGTGCCAGCAGTGTCAGGGGCTATGGCTACACCTTC.

The chain carries TRBV5-6 and TRBJ1-4; weak D call: TRBD1 (6 bases). V lost 5 bases and J 0 bases, leaving 14 bases between the germline ends. The CDR3 runs 16 residues. Germline CDR1 and CDR2: SGHDT and YYEEEE. The DNA of the CDR3 is TGTGCCAGCAGGTTTGGGACACCTGCAACTAATGAAAAACTGTTTTTT. It translates to CASRFGTPATNEKLFF.